This T cell receptor (beta chain) is from a study of spatial heterogeneity in lung cancer. This CDR3 spans 12 amino acids. Trimming stripped 2 bases from V and 1 base from J, with 2 bases between. Germline assignment: CDR1 SGHNT and CDR2 YYREEE (reference sequence). Study-level results: The numbers of ubiquitous and regional expanded TCRs correlated with ubiquitous and regional nonsynonymous mutations, respectively. Among tumor T cells, estimated coverage was roughly 7% for alpha chains and around 13% for beta chains. Expanded intratumoral alpha and beta TCR counts tracked tumor mutation counts.

This clonotype showed up just a few times. Antigen specificity is unknown. MiXCR, run by TCRdb on the 5' RACE reads, gives a single entry per CDR3 protein. The sample lists 20,000 to 25,000 distinct CDR3 sequences; about 4.5% were seen once. The time point is: sample taken at primary tumor resection. This specimen was lung tumor tissue, taken at surgery. The J gene is TRBJ2-3, the V gene TRBV5-4; the D is unclear. The TCR comes from a male donor with early-stage non-small cell lung cancer. The CDR3 loop reads CASSFGTDTQYF. CDR3 in DNA: TGTGCCAGCAGCTTTGGCACAGATACGCAGTATTTT.